This T cell receptor beta chain was sequenced during a study of blood T cells in healthy people across ages. There are 15 residues in the CDR3. V gave up 5 bases and J gave up 0 bases, with 11 bases separating them. Germline V gene lookup returns CDR1 MDHEN and CDR2 SYDVKM. It was with a sample-barcoded 5' primer and a J-beta primer mix that a second PCR of roughly 6 to 11 cycles was run. TCRdb analysed the 5' RACE reads with MiXCR anew, one entry per CDR3 protein. The sample comprises approximately 800,000 distinct CDR3 sequences, approximately 60% of which are singletons, and roughly 26% rests with the top ten.

The sequence derives from a man between 40 and 49 years old in good health. The chain recombines TRBV28 with TRBJ1-5; a weak D match, TRBD1 (5 bases). Sequencing used blood. The CDR3, as DNA: TGTGCCAGCAGTACTTACAGGTATAGCAATCAGCCCCAGCATTTT. The encoded protein is CASSTYRYSNQPQHF.